The subject of this entry is one T cell receptor (beta chain). No antigen is known for it. This entry comes from a study of blood T cells in healthy people across ages. For the second PCR, which ran for about 7 to 11 cycles, a sample-barcoded 5' primer and a J-beta primer mix were used. TCRdb re-analysed the 5' RACE reads in MiXCR, keeping a single row per CDR3 protein. The repertoire holds around 990,000 distinct CDR3 sequences, with approximately 25% as singletons. Study observations and caveats: Per million T cells, the diversity of TCR beta decreased roughly linearly as age advanced. TCR beta diversity tracked closely with naive T cell percentage.

The CDR3 contains 12 residues. Per germline, CDR1 SQVTM and CDR2 ANQGSEA. Trimming pared 7 bases from V and 3 bases from J, leaving 12 bases between. These same data were also listed under a study on T cells of mothers and their children. That work states: Researchers report slightly higher, though non-significant, overlap in related mother-child pairs than in unrelated pairs.

The receptor's source is a girl aged 2-10 years in good health. This chain links TRBV29-1 with TRBJ1-2, with a weak D call TRBD1 (5 bases). The sample taken for sequencing was blood. CDR3 nucleotide sequence: TGCAGCGCATCCGGGACGGACTATGGCTACACCTTC. It translates to CSASGTDYGYTF.